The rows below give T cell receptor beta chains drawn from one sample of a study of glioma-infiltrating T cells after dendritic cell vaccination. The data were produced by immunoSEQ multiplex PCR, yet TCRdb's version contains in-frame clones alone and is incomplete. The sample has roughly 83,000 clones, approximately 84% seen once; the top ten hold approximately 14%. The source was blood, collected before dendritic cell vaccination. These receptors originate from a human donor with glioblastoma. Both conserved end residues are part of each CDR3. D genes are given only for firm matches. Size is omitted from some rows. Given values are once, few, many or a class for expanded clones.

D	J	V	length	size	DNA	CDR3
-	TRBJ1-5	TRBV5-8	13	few	TGTGCCAGCCGAGGGGGTCTGCATCAGCCCCAGCATTTT	CASRGGLHQPQHF
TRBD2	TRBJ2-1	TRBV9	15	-	TGTGCCAGCAGCGTAGTTAGCGGGGGTTACAATGAGCAGTTCTTC	CASSVVSGGYNEQFF
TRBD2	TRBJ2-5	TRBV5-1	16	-	TGCGCCAGCAGCTTGGAGACTAGCGGGAGGAGAAGGACCCAGTACTTC	CASSLETSGRRRTQYF
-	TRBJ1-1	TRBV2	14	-	TGTGCCAGCAAACCCCCAGGGCGGAACACTGAAGCTTTCTTT	CASKPPGRNTEAFF
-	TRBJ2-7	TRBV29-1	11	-	TGCAGCGCCACCCAGGCTGGGGAGCAGTACTTC	CSATQAGEQYF
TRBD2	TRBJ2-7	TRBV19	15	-	TGTGCCAGTAGTGAACTAGCGGGGTTTTCGTACGAGCAGTACTTC	CASSELAGFSYEQYF
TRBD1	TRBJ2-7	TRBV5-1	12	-	TGCGCCAGCAGGACAGGGTACCACGAGCAGTACTTC	CASRTGYHEQYF
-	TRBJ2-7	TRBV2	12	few	TGTGCCAGCGGCTCAGATACCTACGAGCAGTACTTC	CASGSDTYEQYF
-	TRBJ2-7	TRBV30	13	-	TGTGCCTGGAGCTCCCTATCGGTCTACGAGCAGTACTTC	CAWSSLSVYEQYF
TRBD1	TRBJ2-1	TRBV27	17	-	TGTGCCAGCAGTTCCGGGACAGGGGATTTGGGGTACAATGAGCAGTTCTTC	CASSSGTGDLGYNEQFF
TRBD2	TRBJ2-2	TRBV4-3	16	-	TGCGCCAGCAGCCAAGATCGCGGGGGTTATACCGGGGAGCTGTTTTTT	CASSQDRGGYTGELFF
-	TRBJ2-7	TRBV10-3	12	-	TGTGCCATCAGTGCACTGGAGGGCGAGCAGTACTTC	CAISALEGEQYF
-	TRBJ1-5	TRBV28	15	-	TGTGCCAGCAGTGGAGCCGGGGGGGGCAATCAGCCCCAGCATTTT	CASSGAGGGNQPQHF
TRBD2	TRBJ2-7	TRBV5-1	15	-	TGCGCCAGCAGCTTGTCCGCGGGAGGGAGCTACGAGCAGTACTTC	CASSLSAGGSYEQYF
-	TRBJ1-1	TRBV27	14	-	TGTGCCAGCAGTTTGTCACAGCTGAACACTGAAGCTTTCTTT	CASSLSQLNTEAFF
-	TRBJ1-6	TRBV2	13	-	TGTGCCAGCCACTTTCTACAGGGTTCACCCCTCCACTTT	CASHFLQGSPLHF
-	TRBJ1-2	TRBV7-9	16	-	TGTGCCAGCAGCTCCCCCGGAACAGGGCGGCTCTATGGCTACACCTTC	CASSSPGTGRLYGYTF
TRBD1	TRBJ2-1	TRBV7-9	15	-	TGTGCCAGCACCCTAGACGGACAGGGCTACAATGAGCAGTTCTTC	CASTLDGQGYNEQFF
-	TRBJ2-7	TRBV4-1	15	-	TGCGCCAGCAGCCAAGATCAGGTGATCTCCTACGAGCAGTACTTC	CASSQDQVISYEQYF
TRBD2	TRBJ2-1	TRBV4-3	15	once	TGCGCCAGCAGCCAAGAGCGGGGGGGCTACAATGAGCAGTTCTTC	CASSQERGGYNEQFF
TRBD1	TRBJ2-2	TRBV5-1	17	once	TGCGCCAGCAGCTTGGAAGGGACAGGGGGCTATGGCGGGGAGCTGTTTTTT	CASSLEGTGGYGGELFF
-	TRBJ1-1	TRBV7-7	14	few	TGTGCCAGCAGCTTAGCCGGGGGATACACTGAAGCTTTCTTT	CASSLAGGYTEAFF
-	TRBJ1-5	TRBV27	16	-	TGTGCCAGCAGTTTAAGGGGCAGCCTCTCCAATCAGCCCCAGCATTTT	CASSLRGSLSNQPQHF
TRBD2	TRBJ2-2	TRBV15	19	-	TGTGCCACCAGCAGAGTATCCGGACTAGCGACCGCGAACACCGGGGAGCTGTTTTTT	CATSRVSGLATANTGELFF
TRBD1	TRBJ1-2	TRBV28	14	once	TGTGCCAGCAGACCACAGGGGGAGGGCTATGGCTACACCTTC	CASRPQGEGYGYTF
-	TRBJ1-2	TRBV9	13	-	TGTGCCAGCAGCGTAGAGTTCGGGATTGGCTACACCTTC	CASSVEFGIGYTF